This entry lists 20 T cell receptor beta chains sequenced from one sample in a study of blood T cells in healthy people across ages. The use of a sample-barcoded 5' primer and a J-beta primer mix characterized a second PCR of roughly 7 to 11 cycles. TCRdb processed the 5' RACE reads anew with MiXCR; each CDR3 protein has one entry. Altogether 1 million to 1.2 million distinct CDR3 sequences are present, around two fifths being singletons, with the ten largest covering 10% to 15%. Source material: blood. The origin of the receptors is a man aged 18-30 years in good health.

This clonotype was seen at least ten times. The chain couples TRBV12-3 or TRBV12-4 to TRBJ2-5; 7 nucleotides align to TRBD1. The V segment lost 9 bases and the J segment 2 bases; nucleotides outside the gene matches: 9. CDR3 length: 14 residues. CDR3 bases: TGTGCCAGTGGCCCACGGGACAGACAAGAGACCCAGTACTTC. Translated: CASGPRDRQETQYF.

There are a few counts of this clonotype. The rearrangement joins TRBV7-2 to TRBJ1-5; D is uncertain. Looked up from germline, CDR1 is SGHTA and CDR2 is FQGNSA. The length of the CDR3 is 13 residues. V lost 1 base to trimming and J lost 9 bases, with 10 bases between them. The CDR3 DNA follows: TGTGCCAGCAGCTTAGTATCAGGCGGGCCCCAGCATTTT. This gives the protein CASSLVSGGPQHF. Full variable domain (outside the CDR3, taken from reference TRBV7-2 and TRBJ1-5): GAGVSQSPSNKVTEKGKDVELRCDPISGHTALYWYRQSLGQGLEFLIYFQGNSAPDKSGLPSDRFSAERTGGSVSTLTIQRTQQEDSAVYLCASSLVSGGPQHFGDGTRLSIL.

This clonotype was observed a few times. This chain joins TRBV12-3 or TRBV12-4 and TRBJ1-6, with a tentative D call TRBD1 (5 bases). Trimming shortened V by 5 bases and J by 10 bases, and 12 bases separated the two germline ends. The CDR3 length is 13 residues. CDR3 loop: CASSGGGESPLHF. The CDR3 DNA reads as TGTGCCAGCAGTGGGGGAGGGGAGTCACCCCTCCACTTT.

The CDR3 loop reads CASSKQVSGANVLTF. The DNA of the CDR3 is TGTGCCAGCAGTAAGCAGGTCTCTGGGGCCAACGTCCTGACTTTC. The chain joins TRBV12-3 or TRBV12-4 to TRBJ2-6; D is undetermined. CDR3 length equals 15 residues. The germline V and J ends were trimmed by 5 bases and 0 bases, with 8 bases remaining between them.

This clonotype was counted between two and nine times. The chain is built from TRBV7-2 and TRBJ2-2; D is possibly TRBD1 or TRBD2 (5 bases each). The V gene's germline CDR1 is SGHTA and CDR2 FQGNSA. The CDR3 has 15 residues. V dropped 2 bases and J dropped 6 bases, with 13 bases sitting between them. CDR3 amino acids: CASSLSGVGAGELFF. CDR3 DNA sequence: TGTGCCAGCAGCTTATCCGGGGTAGGGGCCGGGGAGCTGTTTTTT.

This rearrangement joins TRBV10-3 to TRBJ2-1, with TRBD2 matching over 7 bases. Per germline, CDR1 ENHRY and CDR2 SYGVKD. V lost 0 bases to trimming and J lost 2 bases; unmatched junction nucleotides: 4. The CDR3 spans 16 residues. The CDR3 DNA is TGTGCCATCAGTGAGTCCACGGGGACTACCTACAATGAGCAGTTCTTC. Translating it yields CAISESTGTTYNEQFF.

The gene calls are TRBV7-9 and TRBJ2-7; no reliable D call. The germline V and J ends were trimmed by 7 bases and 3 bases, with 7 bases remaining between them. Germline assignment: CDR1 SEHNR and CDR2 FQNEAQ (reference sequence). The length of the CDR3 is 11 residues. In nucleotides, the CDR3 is TGTGCCAGCAACGGAGACTACGAGCAGTACTTC. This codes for CASNGDYEQYF.

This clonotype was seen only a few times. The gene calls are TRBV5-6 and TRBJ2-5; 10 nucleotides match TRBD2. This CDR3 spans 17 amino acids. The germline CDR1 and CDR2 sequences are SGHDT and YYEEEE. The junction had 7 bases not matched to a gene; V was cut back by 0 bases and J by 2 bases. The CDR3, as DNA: TGTGCCAGCAGCTTGGAATCTAGCGGGGGTGATCAAGAGACCCAGTACTTC. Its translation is CASSLESSGGDQETQYF.

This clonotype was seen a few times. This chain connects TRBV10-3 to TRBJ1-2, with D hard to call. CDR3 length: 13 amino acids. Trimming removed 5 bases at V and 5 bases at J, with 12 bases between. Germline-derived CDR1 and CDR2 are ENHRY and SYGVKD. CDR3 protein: CAISYGSQYGYTF. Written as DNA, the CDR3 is TGTGCCATCAGTTACGGTTCACAGTATGGCTACACCTTC.

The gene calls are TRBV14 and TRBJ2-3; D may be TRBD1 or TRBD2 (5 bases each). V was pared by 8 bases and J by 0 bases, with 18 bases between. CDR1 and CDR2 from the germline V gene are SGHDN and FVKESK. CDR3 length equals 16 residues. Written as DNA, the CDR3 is TGTGCCAGCGGCCCATCGCCGGGACGGAGCACAGATACGCAGTATTTT. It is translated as CASGPSPGRSTDTQYF.

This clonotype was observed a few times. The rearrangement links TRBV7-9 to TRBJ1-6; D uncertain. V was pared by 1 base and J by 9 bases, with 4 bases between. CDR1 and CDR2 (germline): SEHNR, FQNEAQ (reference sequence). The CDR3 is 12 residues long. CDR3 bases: TGTGCCAGCAGCTTAGATTCTTCACCCCTCCACTTT. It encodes CASSLDSSPLHF. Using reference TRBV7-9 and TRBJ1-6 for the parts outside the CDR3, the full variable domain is DTGVSQNPRHKITKRGQNVTFRCDPISEHNRLYWYRQTLGQGPEFLTYFQNEAQLEKSRLLSDRFSAERPKGSFSTLEIQRTEQGDSAMYLCASSLDSSPLHFGNGTRLTVT.

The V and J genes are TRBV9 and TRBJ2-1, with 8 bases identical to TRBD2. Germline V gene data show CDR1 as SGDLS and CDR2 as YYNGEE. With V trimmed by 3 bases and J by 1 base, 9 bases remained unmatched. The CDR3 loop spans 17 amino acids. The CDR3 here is CASSAQLLAESYNEQFF. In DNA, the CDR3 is TGTGCCAGCAGCGCCCAACTACTAGCGGAGTCCTACAATGAGCAGTTCTTC.

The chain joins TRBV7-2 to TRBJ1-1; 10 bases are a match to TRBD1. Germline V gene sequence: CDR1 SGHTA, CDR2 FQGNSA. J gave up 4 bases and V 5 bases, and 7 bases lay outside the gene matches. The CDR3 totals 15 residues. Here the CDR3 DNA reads TGTGCCAGCAGCGTCCGACAGGGGGCAAGCACTGAAGCTTTCTTT. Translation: CASSVRQGASTEAFF.

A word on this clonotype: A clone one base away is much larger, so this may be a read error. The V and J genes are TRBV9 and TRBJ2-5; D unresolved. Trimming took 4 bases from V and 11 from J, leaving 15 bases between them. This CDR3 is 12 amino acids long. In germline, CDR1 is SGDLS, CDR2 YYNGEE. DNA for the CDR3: TGTGCCAGCAGCCCCCAAACCAATGAGCAGTACTTC. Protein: CASSPQTNEQYF.

Written as DNA, the CDR3 is TGTGCCAGCAGCCCGATACAGGGGAACTATGGCTACACCTTC. Its protein is CASSPIQGNYGYTF. The rearrangement uses TRBV7-8 and TRBJ1-2; 7 nucleotides match TRBD1. The CDR3 spans 14 residues. Trimming took 5 bases from V and 2 from J; bases not matched to a gene: 5. CDR1 is SGHVS, CDR2 FQNEAQ, per germline.

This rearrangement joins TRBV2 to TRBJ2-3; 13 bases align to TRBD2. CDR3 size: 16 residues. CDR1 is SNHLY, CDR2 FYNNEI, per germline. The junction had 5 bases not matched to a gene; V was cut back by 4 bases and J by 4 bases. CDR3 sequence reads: CASSGLAGGPSDTQYF. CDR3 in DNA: TGTGCCAGCAGTGGACTAGCGGGGGGCCCCTCAGATACGCAGTATTTT.

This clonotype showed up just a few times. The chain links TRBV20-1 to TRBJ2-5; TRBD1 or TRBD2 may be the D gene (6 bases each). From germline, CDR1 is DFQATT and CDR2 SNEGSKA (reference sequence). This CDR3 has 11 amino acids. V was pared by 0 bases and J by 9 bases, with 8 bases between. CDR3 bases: TGCAGTGCTAGAGATAGGGGGGCCCAGTACTTC. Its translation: CSARDRGAQYF.

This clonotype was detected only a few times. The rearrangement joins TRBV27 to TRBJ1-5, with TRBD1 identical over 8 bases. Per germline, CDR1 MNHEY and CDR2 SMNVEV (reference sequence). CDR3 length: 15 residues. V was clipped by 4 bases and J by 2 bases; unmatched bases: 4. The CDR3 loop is CASSSGGGGNQPQHF. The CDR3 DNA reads TGTGCCAGCAGTTCAGGGGGCGGTGGCAATCAGCCCCAGCATTTT.

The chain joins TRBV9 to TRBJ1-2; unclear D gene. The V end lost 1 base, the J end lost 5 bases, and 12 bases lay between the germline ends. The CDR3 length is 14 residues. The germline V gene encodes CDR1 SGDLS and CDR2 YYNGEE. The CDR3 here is CASSVSSDSYGYTF. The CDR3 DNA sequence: TGTGCCAGCAGCGTATCTTCGGACTCGTATGGCTACACCTTC. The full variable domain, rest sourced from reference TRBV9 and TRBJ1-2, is DSGVTQTPKHLITATGQRVTLRCSPRSGDLSVYWYQQSLDQGLQFLIQYYNGEERAKGNILERFSAQQFPDLHSELNLSSLELGDSALYFCASSVSSDSYGYTFGSGTRLTVV.

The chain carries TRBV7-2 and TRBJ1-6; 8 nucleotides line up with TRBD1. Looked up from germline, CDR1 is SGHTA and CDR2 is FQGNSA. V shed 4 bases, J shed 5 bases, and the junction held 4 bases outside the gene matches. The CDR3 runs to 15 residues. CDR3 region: CASSWDRINNSPLHF. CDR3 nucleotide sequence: TGTGCCAGCAGCTGGGACAGGATCAATAATTCACCCCTCCACTTT.